Listed below are T cell receptor beta chains from one sample, sequenced in a study of PD-L1 blockade in urothelial cancer. Assay used: immunoSEQ multiplex PCR; TCRdb lists only in-frame clones, some missing. The sample lists 55,000 to 70,000 clones, more than 65% occurring once. Sequences were derived from PBMCs, sampled around atezolizumab (anti-PD-L1) treatment. The receptors come from a man in his 70s with urothelial cancer. CDR3s include the opening cysteine and the closing phenylalanine or tryptophan. D genes are given only for firm matches. A row's size may be missing; if present it is once, few, many or a size class.

DNA	CDR3	V	J	D	size
TGTGCCAGCAGACCGTTACCGGGAAGTCCGTTCTTC	CASRPLPGSPFF	TRBV28	TRBJ2-1	NA	NA
TGTGCCAGCAGCGACAGGGCCTCTGGAAACACCATATATTTT	CASSDRASGNTIYF	TRBV11-3	TRBJ1-3	TRBD1	NA
TGTGCCAGCAAAGTGACAGCGACGTTGGATGGCTACACCTTC	CASKVTATLDGYTF	TRBV6-1	TRBJ1-2	NA	NA
TGTGCCAGCAGCTTGGACAGGGGGCAGAATGAAAAACTGTTTTTT	CASSLDRGQNEKLFF	TRBV5-4	TRBJ1-4	TRBD1	NA
TGTGCCAGCTTTATCCGGACAGGGGGCAATCAGCCCCAGCATTTT	CASFIRTGGNQPQHF	TRBV7-9	TRBJ1-5	TRBD1	NA
TGTGCCAGCAGCTTAGTGAGATTAGCCCGCGGGGGCACCGGGGAGCTGTTTTTT	CASSLVRLARGGTGELFF	TRBV7-9	TRBJ2-2	TRBD2	NA
TGTGCCAGCAGCTTGGAGGCGGCGACAACTAATGAAAAACTGTTTTTT	CASSLEAATTNEKLFF	TRBV5-4	TRBJ1-4	NA	NA
TGTGCCAGCAGCCGGACTAGCGGGAACTCCTACGAGCAGTACTTC	CASSRTSGNSYEQYF	TRBV5-8	TRBJ2-7	TRBD2	NA
TGCGCCAGCAGCTTAGGGGGTCGGATGAACACTGAAGCTTTCTTT	CASSLGGRMNTEAFF	TRBV5-1	TRBJ1-1	NA	once
TGCGCCAGCAGCACGACAGGGGTGAACACTGAAGCTTTCTTT	CASSTTGVNTEAFF	TRBV5-1	TRBJ1-1	TRBD1	NA
TGTGCCAGCAGAACTAGCGGAGATTACAATGAGCAGTTCTTC	CASRTSGDYNEQFF	TRBV6-1	TRBJ2-1	TRBD2	NA
TGTGCCATCTCTAGCGGACTCGGGGGCTCCTACAATGAGCAGTTCTTC	CAISSGLGGSYNEQFF	TRBV10-3	TRBJ2-1	TRBD2	NA
TGTGCCAGCAGCCTCCCCGGGGGCACAGATACGCAGTATTTT	CASSLPGGTDTQYF	TRBV9	TRBJ2-3	NA	NA
TGTGCCAGCAGTTACCCGACAGGGGGTATGAATGAGCAGTTCTTC	CASSYPTGGMNEQFF	TRBV6-5	TRBJ2-1	TRBD1	NA
TGTGCCATCAGGACGGACACTCGGGCAGGAGATACGCAGTATTTT	CAIRTDTRAGDTQYF	TRBV10-3	TRBJ2-3	NA	NA
TGTGCCAGCAGATCTTCTAGGACAGGGTCTGGAGATACGCAGTATTTT	CASRSSRTGSGDTQYF	TRBV6-6	TRBJ2-3	TRBD1	NA
NA	CASSSSTGGTYEQYF	TRBV27	TRBJ2-7	NA	NA
TGTGCCAGCAGCTGGGACATCTACGAGCAGTACTTC	CASSWDIYEQYF	TRBV2	TRBJ2-7	NA	NA
TGTGCCAGCAGTGACCAGGGCCCAGATACGCAGTATTTT	CASSDQGPDTQYF	TRBV2	TRBJ2-3	NA	NA
TGTGCCAGCAGCTTAGCCGGGACAGGGGGCGCTTCTAGAGGAAACACCATATATTTT	CASSLAGTGGASRGNTIYF	TRBV5-6	TRBJ1-3	TRBD1	NA
TGTGCCAGTAGCTTAAACACTGAAGCTTTCTTT	CASSLNTEAFF	TRBV19	TRBJ1-1	NA	NA
TGTGCCAGCTCCTTAGGCACAGGGCTGGTGAATGAGCAGTTCTTC	CASSLGTGLVNEQFF	TRBV18	TRBJ2-1	NA	NA
TGTGCCAGCAGTTCTCCCAGGGCCTACGAGCAGTACTTC	CASSSPRAYEQYF	TRBV27	TRBJ2-7	NA	NA
TGTGCCAGTAGCGGCGACAGACCCTACGAGCAGTACTTC	CASSGDRPYEQYF	TRBV19	TRBJ2-7	NA	NA
TGTGCCAGCAGCTTAGTCGGTGGAGGCACAGATACGCAGTATTTT	CASSLVGGGTDTQYF	TRBV7-6	TRBJ2-3	NA	NA
TGTGCCAGCAGTTTCAGGTCTAGCGGGAGGGGTGGTAATGAGCAGTTCTTC	CASSFRSSGRGGNEQFF	TRBV28	TRBJ2-1	TRBD2	NA
TGTGCCAGCACCTCGGACAGGGACACAGATACGCAGTATTTT	CASTSDRDTDTQYF	TRBV7-9	TRBJ2-3	TRBD1	NA
TGTGCCTACCAACCGGGGGCTGGAAACACCATATATTTT	CAYQPGAGNTIYF	TRBV30	TRBJ1-3	NA	once
TGTGCCAGCAGCTTATGGGGGCGTGAGACCCAGTACTTC	CASSLWGRETQYF	TRBV11-2	TRBJ2-5	NA	NA
TGTGCCAGCAGCCAAGAGGGGGGTGTCTCTGGAAACACCATATATTTT	CASSQEGGVSGNTIYF	TRBV14	TRBJ1-3	NA	NA
TGTGCCAGCAGCTTGACGTTCAGGGGGCAGCACACTGAAGCTTTCTTT	CASSLTFRGQHTEAFF	TRBV11-2	TRBJ1-1	TRBD1	NA
TGCGCCAGCAGCCAAAGGGAGGCCAAAAACATTCAGTACTTC	CASSQREAKNIQYF	TRBV5-1	TRBJ2-4	NA	few
TGTGCCAGCACGTCGGGATGGGATGAAAAACTGTTTTTT	CASTSGWDEKLFF	TRBV2	TRBJ1-4	NA	NA
TGCGCCAGCAGCTTGGAGCCGCGGGAGGGCCGTAGCTCCAAAAACATTCAGTACTTC	CASSLEPREGRSSKNIQYF	TRBV5-1	TRBJ2-4	TRBD2	NA
TGTGCCAGTACCCTGACTAGCGGGAGACTGGAACCCTACAATGAGCAGTTCTTC	CASTLTSGRLEPYNEQFF	TRBV19	TRBJ2-1	TRBD2	NA
TGTGCCAGCTCACCAGAAACGGGGGGATCGGGTCAGCAGTTCTTC	CASSPETGGSGQQFF	TRBV18	TRBJ2-1	TRBD2	NA
TGTGCCAGCAGTCAGGGGCACGTGAACTATGGCTACACCTTC	CASSQGHVNYGYTF	TRBV6-5	TRBJ1-2	NA	NA
TGTGCCAGCAGCTGGGGACCGACAGGGGGTAATCAGCCCCAGCATTTT	CASSWGPTGGNQPQHF	TRBV7-8	TRBJ1-5	TRBD1	NA
TGCAGCGTTGAGTGGCAGGGCGGCTACACCTTC	CSVEWQGGYTF	TRBV29-1	TRBJ1-2	NA	NA
TGCGCCAGCAGCCAGTTGTTCGGTGGTAGCACAGATACGCAGTATTTT	CASSQLFGGSTDTQYF	TRBV4-1	TRBJ2-3	NA	NA
TGTGCCAGCAGTCCGGACTCTTTCACCGGGGAGCTGTTTTTT	CASSPDSFTGELFF	TRBV6-5	TRBJ2-2	NA	NA